This TCR beta chain was documented in a study of T cell responses to AZD1222 COVID-19 vaccine. This CDR3 has 18 amino acids. Germline CDR1 is MGHRA and CDR2 is YSYEKL. V was pared by 1 base and J by 0 bases, with 16 bases between. Notes on this clone: The target antigen is unknown.

Assay: immunoSEQ multiplex PCR; the TCRdb copy retains only in-frame clones and omits some. The data show 100,000 to 150,000 clones, with approximately 90% seen just once and about 5% held by the top ten. Overall study findings and caveats: Across the whole spike, CD4 TCRs peaked at regions 160-218 and 743-854. The donor cohort was predominantly white British with a female majority, and clonal diversity may have been underestimated.

The receptor was isolated from an adult in good health. The input for sequencing was peripheral blood, taken on day 0 of AZD1222 vaccination. The chain has TRBV4-1 and TRBJ2-1; perhaps D is TRBD1 or TRBD2 (5 bases each). CDR3 in amino acids: CASSQGVLGVYSYNEQFF. The CDR3 DNA is TGCGCCAGCAGCCAAGGGGTTTTGGGGGTATACTCCTACAATGAGCAGTTCTTC.